This is a list of T cell receptor beta chains from one sample in a study of cytomegalovirus exposure and HLA in healthy donors. This table comes from immunoSEQ multiplex PCR, and its TCRdb copy is limited to in-frame clones, with some not included. This table holds roughly 100,000 clones, over 60% found once. Material for sequencing was PBMCs. The receptors originated from a woman aged 50 to 65 in good health and CMV-seropositive. Each CDR3 is given with its conserved first and last residue. D genes are given only for firm matches. Clone size is given for some rows only: seen once, a few or many times, or a class if the clone is expanded.

- | TRBJ1-6 | - | TRBV11-2 | TGTGCCAGCAGCCCAGGGGCCACATTTAATTCACCCCTCCACTTT | CASSPGATFNSPLHF
- | TRBJ1-3 | - | TRBV5-4 | TGTGCCAGCAGCTTGGCGAGCTCTGGAAACACCATATATTTT | CASSLASSGNTIYF
- | TRBJ1-5 | - | TRBV28 | TGTGCCAGCAGTTTACGGGGGTATGTGGATCAGCCCCAGCATTTT | CASSLRGYVDQPQHF
- | TRBJ2-5 | TRBD1 | TRBV7-9 | TGTGCCAGCATCCGAATTGGGACAGGGCCTCAAGAGACCCAGTACTTC | CASIRIGTGPQETQYF
- | TRBJ1-5 | - | TRBV28 | TGTGCCAGCAGTCTCAATCAGCCCCAGCATTTT | CASSLNQPQHF
- | TRBJ1-4 | - | TRBV5-1 | TGCGCCAGCAACCAGGGCGGGGGCGGTAATGAAAAACTGTTTTTT | CASNQGGGGNEKLFF
- | TRBJ1-1 | - | TRBV12-2 | TGTGCAAGTCGCTCAGGGACAGGCGAAAGGACTGAAGCTTTCTTT | CASRSGTGERTEAFF
few | TRBJ1-1 | - | TRBV7-9 | TGTGCCAGCAGCTTACCGGTTGGGGCGAACACTGAAGCTTTCTTT | CASSLPVGANTEAFF
- | TRBJ2-2 | TRBD2 | TRBV5-1 | TGCGCCAGCAGCTGGGGACTAGCGGGGCCGAACACCGGGGAGCTGTTTTTT | CASSWGLAGPNTGELFF
- | TRBJ1-6 | - | TRBV6-5 | TGTGCCAGCAGTTACTCCAGGGGTGATAATTCACCCCTCCACTTT | CASSYSRGDNSPLHF
- | TRBJ2-1 | TRBD2 | TRBV4-2 | TGTGCCAGCAGCCAAGATATCAGCGGGGGGGCCGGTAAGTTCTTC | CASSQDISGGAGKFF